The 5 T cell receptor beta chains below all came from one sample that was sequenced in a study of human thymus T cells. Method: immunoSEQ multiplex PCR; TCRdb's copy keeps in-frame clones and lacks some. Of around 45,000 clones listed, 85% to 95% are singletons. The sequenced material came from blood. The source is a girl in the first two years of life with a congenital heart defect but otherwise immunologically healthy.

This clone appeared a single time. V usage is TRBV6-1 and J usage is TRBJ2-3, with 8 nucleotides matching TRBD2. This CDR3 spans 14 amino acids. Trimming removed 6 bases from V and 4 bases from J; junction bases left unmatched: 6. The germline V gene encodes CDR1 MNHNS and CDR2 SASEGT. CDR3 in amino acids: CASRGTRASDTQYF. CDR3 bases: TGTGCCAGCAGGGGGACTAGAGCTTCAGATACGCAGTATTTT.

The chain recombines TRBV18 with TRBJ1-2, with D possibly matching TRBD1 (6 bases). Germline-derived CDR1 and CDR2 are KGHSH and LQKENI. The germline V and J ends were trimmed by 4 bases and 3 bases, with 12 bases remaining between them. The CDR3 covers 14 residues. In DNA form, the CDR3 reads TGTGCCAGCTCACGGGACACCCCAGACTATGGCTACACCTTC. It translates to CASSRDTPDYGYTF.

This chain links TRBV27 with TRBJ1-1, with unresolved D. Germline V gene data show CDR1 as MNHEY and CDR2 as SMNVEV (reference sequence). The V and J ends lost 4 bases and 5 bases respectively, with 14 bases between them. The CDR3 runs 14 residues. CDR3 amino acids: CASSSSGRTTEAFF. As DNA, the CDR3 is TGTGCCAGCAGTTCCTCCGGCCGAACTACTGAAGCTTTCTTT.

The chain employs TRBV4-1 and TRBJ2-3, with 7 positions matching TRBD1. V lost 2 bases, J lost 6 bases, and 11 bases stayed unmatched. Germline CDR1 MGHRA, CDR2 YSYEKL. There are 16 residues in the CDR3. The CDR3 region has the DNA TGCGCCAGCAGCCAACCACAGGGGATTCCTTCCGATACGCAGTATTTT. Translated, it gives CASSQPQGIPSDTQYF.

Turning to this clone: The junction departs from germline at one end; a sequencing error may be responsible. The chain carries TRBV6-5 and TRBJ1-2; TRBD1 might be the D (5 bases). Germline V gives CDR1 MNHEY, CDR2 SVGAGI. This CDR3 spans 11 amino acids. The CDR3 loop reads CASSSIRGWSF. Written as DNA, the CDR3 is TGTGCCAGCAGTTCGATCCGGGGCTGGTCCTTC.